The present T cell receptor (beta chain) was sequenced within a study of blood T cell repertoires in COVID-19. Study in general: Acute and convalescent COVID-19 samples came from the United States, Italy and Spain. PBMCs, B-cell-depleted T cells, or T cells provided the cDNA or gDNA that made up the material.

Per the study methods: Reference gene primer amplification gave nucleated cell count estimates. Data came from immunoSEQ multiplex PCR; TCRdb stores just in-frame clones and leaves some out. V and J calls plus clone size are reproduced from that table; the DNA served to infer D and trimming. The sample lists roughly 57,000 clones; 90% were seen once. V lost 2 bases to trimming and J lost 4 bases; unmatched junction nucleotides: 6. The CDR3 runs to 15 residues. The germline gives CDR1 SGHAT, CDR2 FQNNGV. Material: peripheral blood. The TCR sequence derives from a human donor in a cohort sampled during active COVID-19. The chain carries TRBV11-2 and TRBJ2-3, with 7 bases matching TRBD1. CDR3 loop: CASSLRGGGADTQYF. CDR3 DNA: TGTGCCAGCAGCTTAAGAGGGGGCGGTGCAGATACGCAGTATTTT.